Following are 21 T cell receptor beta chains from one sample sequenced in a study of blood T cells in healthy people across ages. The authors ran a second PCR of roughly 6 to 12 cycles using a sample-barcoded 5' primer and a J-beta primer mix. TCRdb processed the 5' RACE reads anew with MiXCR; each CDR3 protein has one entry. The table shows roughly 1.5 million distinct CDR3 sequences, with approximately 43% occurring only once. The sequencing sample was made of blood. The receptors originated from a woman under 30 in good health.

This clonotype appeared a few times. The V gene is TRBV18, the J gene TRBJ2-5, with D perhaps TRBD2 (7 bases). The DNA end is a closer match to TRBJ2-7, so the J assignment may be wrong. Germline lookup yields CDR1 KGHSH and CDR2 LQKENI. This CDR3 region has 15 residues. The CDR3 DNA sequence: TGTGCCAGCTCACCGAAAGGGGGGGTAACCTACGAGCAGTACTTC. As protein: CASSPKGGVTYEQYF.

V is TRBV5-8 and J is TRBJ2-7; the D gene is possibly TRBD2 (5 bases). Trimming took 0 bases from V and 3 from J, leaving 13 bases between them. Germline V gene data show CDR1 as SGHTS and CDR2 as YDEGEE. This CDR3 region has 15 residues. In DNA, the CDR3 is TGTGCCAGCAGCTTGGTGGGAGACTCGATCTACGAGCAGTACTTC. Protein product: CASSLVGDSIYEQYF.

This clonotype was detected a few times. The V gene is TRBV9, the J gene TRBJ2-1; perhaps TRBD2 as D (6 bases). This CDR3 is 15 amino acids long. With 1 base removed from V and 3 bases from J, the gap between germline ends came to 11 bases. Looked up from germline, CDR1 is SGDLS and CDR2 is YYNGEE. Here the CDR3 reads CASSVRLANYNEQFF. In DNA form, the CDR3 reads TGTGCCAGCAGCGTACGGCTAGCGAACTACAATGAGCAGTTCTTC.

This clonotype has a handful of counts. The chain recombines TRBV12-3 or TRBV12-4 with TRBJ2-3; D is undetermined. Deletions cut 7 bases from V and 3 bases from J, with 11 bases between. The CDR3 consists of 13 residues. The DNA for the CDR3 is TGTGCCAGCATTCGCGCCAGGACAGATACGCAGTATTTT. This gives the protein CASIRARTDTQYF.

Note on this clonotype: A much bigger clone sits one base away, suggesting this may be a read error. V is TRBV6-5 and J is TRBJ2-1; 7 nucleotides match TRBD1. The CDR3 consists of 12 residues. The V segment lost 7 bases and the J segment 13 bases; nucleotides outside the gene matches: 10. The germline CDR1 and CDR2 sequences are MNHEY and SVGAGI. The CDR3 coding sequence is TGTGCCAGCAACTACAGGGGCGAGACCCAGTTCTTC. It codes for CASNYRGETQFF.

In its sample, this clonotype was seen many times. This rearrangement joins TRBV29-1 to TRBJ2-5; 12 bases match TRBD2. Looked up from germline, CDR1 is SQVTM and CDR2 is ANQGSEA. J lost 5 bases, V lost 6 bases, and 7 bases had no gene match. The CDR3 length is 14 residues. The CDR3 region is CSVLTSGGGETQYF. The CDR3, as DNA: TGCAGCGTGTTGACTAGCGGGGGAGGCGAGACCCAGTACTTC.

In DNA form, the CDR3 reads TGCGCCAGCAGTGAAGGGACGTACTCCTACGAGCAGTACTTC. Its protein product is CASSEGTYSYEQYF. The chain couples TRBV10-2 to TRBJ2-7; D possibly matches TRBD1 or TRBD2 (5 bases each). Trimming stripped 3 bases from V and 0 bases from J, with 9 bases between. The V gene's germline CDR1 is WSHSY and CDR2 SAAADI. The CDR3 covers 14 residues.

The genes are TRBV14 and TRBJ2-1; D ambiguous. Germline loops: CDR1 SGHDN, CDR2 FVKESK. This CDR3 comprises 13 residues. Trimming cost V 3 bases and J 7 bases, with 10 bases left between them. CDR3 region: CASSQWLLNEQFF. In DNA form, the CDR3 reads TGTGCCAGCAGCCAGTGGCTCCTAAATGAGCAGTTCTTC.

The chain links TRBV10-3 to TRBJ1-1; the D is unclear. CDR3 length equals 13 residues. Per germline, CDR1 ENHRY and CDR2 SYGVKD. V lost 7 bases to trimming and J lost 6 bases, with 15 bases between them. CDR3 loop: CAIKAGLTAEAFF. As DNA, the CDR3 is TGTGCCATCAAAGCGGGGTTGACGGCTGAAGCTTTCTTT.

This chain connects TRBV20-1 to TRBJ2-7, with D maybe TRBD2 (6 bases). Trimming removed 3 bases from V and 2 bases from J, with 11 bases in between. From germline, CDR1 is DFQATT and CDR2 SNEGSKA (reference sequence). This CDR3 is built from 13 residues. The CDR3 nucleotides are TGCAGTGCTAGTGACGGGAGTGCCTACGAGCAGTACTTC. Amino acids: CSASDGSAYEQYF.

The chain carries TRBV29-1 and TRBJ1-1; TRBD1 is a possible D gene (5 bases). The CDR3 totals 13 residues. V was pared by 6 bases and J by 4 bases, with 15 bases between. Per the germline V gene, CDR1 is SQVTM and CDR2 is ANQGSEA. The CDR3 protein is CSVDRGGVTEAFF. CDR3 DNA sequence: TGCAGCGTGGACCGGGGGGGGGTCACTGAAGCTTTCTTT.

This clonotype showed up just a few times. The chain joins TRBV2 to TRBJ2-2; 7 bases are a match to TRBD1. V shed 6 bases and J 4 bases; nucleotides not matched to a gene: 2. The length of the CDR3 is 13 residues. Looked up from germline, CDR1 is SNHLY and CDR2 is FYNNEI. CDR3 DNA sequence: TGTGCCAGCAGCAACAGGGGCACCGGGGAGCTGTTTTTT. As protein: CASSNRGTGELFF.

Notes on this clonotype: A much more abundant neighbour one base away suggests this may be a read error. The chain is built from TRBV7-9 and TRBJ2-7; D may match TRBD1 or TRBD2 (5 bases each). V lost 8 bases to trimming and J lost 3 bases, with 17 bases between them. Per the germline V gene, CDR1 is SEHNR and CDR2 is FQNEAQ (reference sequence). This CDR3 has 14 residues. The CDR3 region has the DNA TGTGCCAGCTCCTACCGGGGCCGCTACTACGAGCAGTACTTC. It is translated as CASSYRGRYYEQYF. Drawing the rest from reference TRBV7-9 and TRBJ2-7, the complete variable domain is DTGVSQNPRHKITKRGQNVTFRCDPISEHNRLYWYRQTLGQGPEFLTYFQNEAQLEKSRLLSDRFSAERPKGSFSTLEIQRTEQGDSAMYLCASSYRGRYYEQYFGPGTRLTVT.

The chain carries TRBV6-5 and TRBJ2-4; 7 positions agree with TRBD2. V lost 1 base to trimming and J lost 2 bases; unmatched junction nucleotides: 14. The CDR3 has 19 residues. Germline loops: CDR1 MNHEY, CDR2 SVGAGI. CDR3 nucleotides: TGTGCCAGCAGTTACTACACTAGCGCGACCCTTACGACCAAAAACATTCAGTACTTC. This translates into CASSYYTSATLTTKNIQYF.

In this sample, this clonotype turned up once. The chain is built from TRBV15 and TRBJ1-2; perhaps TRBD1 as D (5 bases). V was cut by 5 bases and J by 3 bases, with 7 bases left in between. The CDR3 sequence is 12 residues long. Germline V gives CDR1 LNHNV, CDR2 YYDKDF (reference sequence). The CDR3 reads CATSDSHYGYTF. DNA of the CDR3: TGTGCCACCAGCGACAGCCACTATGGCTACACCTTC.

V gene TRBV7-2 combines with J gene TRBJ1-6; 8 nucleotides agree with TRBD1. CDR1 and CDR2 from the germline V gene are SGHTA and FQGNSA. Trimming at V came to 5 bases and at J to 8 bases, leaving 2 bases not matched to a gene. CDR3 length equals 13 residues. Here the CDR3 reads CASSAQGDSPLHF. In DNA, the CDR3 is TGTGCCAGCAGCGCACAGGGGGATTCACCCCTCCACTTT. Full variable domain (missing parts from reference TRBV7-2 and TRBJ1-6): GAGVSQSPSNKVTEKGKDVELRCDPISGHTALYWYRQSLGQGLEFLIYFQGNSAPDKSGLPSDRFSAERTGGSVSTLTIQRTQQEDSAVYLCASSAQGDSPLHFGNGTRLTVT.

The chain recombines TRBV12-3 or TRBV12-4 with TRBJ1-5, with unresolved D. This CDR3 has 12 residues. Between the trimmed V and J ends, which lost 6 bases and 9 bases, there was a span of 12 bases. CDR3 protein: CASSLAGWPQHF. CDR3 in DNA: TGTGCCAGCAGCCTAGCCGGCTGGCCCCAGCATTTT.

V and J are TRBV20-1 and TRBJ1-2; D perhaps matches TRBD1 (5 bases). V was clipped by 6 bases and J by 1 base, with 15 bases between them. The CDR3 length is 14 residues. The germline gives CDR1 DFQATT, CDR2 SNEGSKA (reference sequence). Here the CDR3 DNA reads TGCAGTGCGCGAAGCGACAGCTATAACTATGGCTACACCTTC. As protein: CSARSDSYNYGYTF.

The CDR3 nucleotides read TGTGCCAGCAGCTTAGGGCGGGCGAAGACCTACGAGCAGTACTTC. Translating it yields CASSLGRAKTYEQYF. The gene calls are TRBV7-2 and TRBJ2-7; D might be TRBD2 (5 bases). CDR3 length equals 15 residues. Looked up from germline, CDR1 is SGHTA and CDR2 is FQGNSA. The germline V and J ends were trimmed by 1 base and 2 bases, with 12 bases remaining between them.

The chain links TRBV7-2 to TRBJ2-2, with D possibly being TRBD2 (5 bases). CDR1 SGHTA and CDR2 FQGNSA come from the germline V gene. With 5 bases removed from V and 4 bases from J, the gap between germline ends came to 17 bases. This CDR3 comprises 16 residues. CDR3 coding DNA: TGTGCCAGCAGCCCCCCCGTCGGGGTTATCACCGGGGAGCTGTTTTTT. Translating gives CASSPPVGVITGELFF.

This clonotype was detected only a few times. This sequence joins TRBV18 and TRBJ1-2, with 8 positions matching TRBD1. The CDR3 is 12 residues long. V dropped 7 bases and J dropped 8; count of bases not matched to a gene: 6. Germline CDR1 reads KGHSH; CDR2 reads LQKENI. The CDR3 protein is CASFAGGVGYTF. DNA for the CDR3: TGTGCCAGCTTTGCAGGGGGCGTCGGCTACACCTTC.